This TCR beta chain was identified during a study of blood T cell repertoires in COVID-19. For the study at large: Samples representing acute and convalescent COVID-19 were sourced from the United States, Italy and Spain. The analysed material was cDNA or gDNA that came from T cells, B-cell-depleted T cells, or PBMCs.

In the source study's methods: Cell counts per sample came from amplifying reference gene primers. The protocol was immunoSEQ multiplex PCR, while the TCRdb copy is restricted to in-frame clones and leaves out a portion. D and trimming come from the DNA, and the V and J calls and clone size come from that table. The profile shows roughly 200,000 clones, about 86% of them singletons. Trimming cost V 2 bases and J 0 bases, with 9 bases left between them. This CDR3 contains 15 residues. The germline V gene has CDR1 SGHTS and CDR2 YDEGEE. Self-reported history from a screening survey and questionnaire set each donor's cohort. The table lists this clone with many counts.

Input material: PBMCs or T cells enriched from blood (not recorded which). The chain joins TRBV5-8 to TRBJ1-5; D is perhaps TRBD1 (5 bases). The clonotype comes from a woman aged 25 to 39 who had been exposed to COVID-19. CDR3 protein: CASSFQGFSNQPQHF. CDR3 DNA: TGTGCCAGCAGCTTTCAGGGATTTAGCAATCAGCCCCAGCATTTT.